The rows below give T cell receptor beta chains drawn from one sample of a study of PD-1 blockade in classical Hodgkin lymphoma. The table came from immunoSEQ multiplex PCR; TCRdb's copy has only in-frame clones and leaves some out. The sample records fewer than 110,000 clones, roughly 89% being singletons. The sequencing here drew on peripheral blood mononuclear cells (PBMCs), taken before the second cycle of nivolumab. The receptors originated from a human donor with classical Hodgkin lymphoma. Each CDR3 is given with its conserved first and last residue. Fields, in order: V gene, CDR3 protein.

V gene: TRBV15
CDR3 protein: CATSRDESGTPYEQYF

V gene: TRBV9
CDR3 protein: CASSSRLAGGYEQYF

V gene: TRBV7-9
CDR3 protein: CASSFLNTEAFF

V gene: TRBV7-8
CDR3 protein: CASSLANEQYF

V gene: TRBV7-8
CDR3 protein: CASSLATGISEAFF

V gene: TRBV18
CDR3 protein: CASSPLDSDYGYTF

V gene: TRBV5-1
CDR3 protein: CASSLISRLGSNTGELFF

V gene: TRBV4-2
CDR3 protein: CASSVGATEAFF

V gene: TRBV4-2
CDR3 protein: CASSPPTGRNTEAFF

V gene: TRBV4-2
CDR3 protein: CASSQDEGVYTF

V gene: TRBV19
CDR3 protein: CASSTTRRGGEAFF

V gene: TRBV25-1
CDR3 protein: CASSVTGNYEQYF

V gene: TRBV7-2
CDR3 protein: CASSSGQGYTEAFF

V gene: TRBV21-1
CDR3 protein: CASSKEETGVELYGYTF

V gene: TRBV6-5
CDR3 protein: CASSYAGAGTEAFF

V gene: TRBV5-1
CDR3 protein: CASSLAIQETQYF

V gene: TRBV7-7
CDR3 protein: CASSVGKAQETQYF

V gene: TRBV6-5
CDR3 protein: CASSYEGRGYTF

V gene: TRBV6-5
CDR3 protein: CASSYRQISLSYGYTF

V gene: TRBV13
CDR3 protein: CASSPWDHISEQYF

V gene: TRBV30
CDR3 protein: CAWSESGDTDTQYF

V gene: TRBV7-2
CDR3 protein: CASSLGGDIQYF

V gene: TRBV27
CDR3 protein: CASSFRAGGHYGYTF

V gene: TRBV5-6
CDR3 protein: CASSLLGQLFYEQYF

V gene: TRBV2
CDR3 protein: CASSELRTDNQPQHF

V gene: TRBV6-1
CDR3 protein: CASLEGVSTDTQYF

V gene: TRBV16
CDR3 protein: CASSRSGGGTYEQYF

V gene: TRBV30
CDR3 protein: CAWSRSSGVNTGELFF

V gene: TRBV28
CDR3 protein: CASGAGALREKLFF

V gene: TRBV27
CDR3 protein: CASSLSAPRYEQYF

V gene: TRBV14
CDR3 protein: CASSQGFRVEHEKLFF

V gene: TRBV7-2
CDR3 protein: CASSPSGPKANEQFF

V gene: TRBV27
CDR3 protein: CASSLAQGASDGYTF

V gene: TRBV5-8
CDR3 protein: CASSKTGTSGYEQYF

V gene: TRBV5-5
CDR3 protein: CASSETGDTQYF

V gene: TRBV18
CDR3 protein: CASSPPGTGVTEAFF

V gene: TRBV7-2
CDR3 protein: CASSLVFGTVGYGYTF

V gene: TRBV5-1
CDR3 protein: CASSLVTSEYTDTQYF

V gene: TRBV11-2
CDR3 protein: CASSLEGTGVFEQYF

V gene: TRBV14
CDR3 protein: CASTTAGTDTQYF

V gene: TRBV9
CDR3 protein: CASSPPSENTGELFF

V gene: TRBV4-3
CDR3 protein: CASSSGQANYGYTF

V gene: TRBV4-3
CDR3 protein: CASSQGTAEYNEQFF

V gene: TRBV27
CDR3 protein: CASSLSGSGGSSYNEQFF

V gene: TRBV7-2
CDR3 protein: CASSPLNRVVQYF

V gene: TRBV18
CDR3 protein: CASSPSPDRAGTEAFF

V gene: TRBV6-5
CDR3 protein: CASSYRQGGYTF

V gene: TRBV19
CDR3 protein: CASSMLTGLVHEQYF

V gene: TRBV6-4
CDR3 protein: CASTPRRDFLDYNEQFF

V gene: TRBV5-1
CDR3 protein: CASARSGGDSYEQYF

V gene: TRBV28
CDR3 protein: CASSPGQTNTEAFF

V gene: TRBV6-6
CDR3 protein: CASSYLGAGDTEAFF

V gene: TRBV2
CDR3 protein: CASSEDGPLAYNEQFF

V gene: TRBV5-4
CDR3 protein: CASSLTRGAHTGELFF